These T cell receptor beta chains were read from a single sample in a study of cytomegalovirus exposure and HLA in healthy donors. The table came from immunoSEQ multiplex PCR; TCRdb's copy has only in-frame clones and leaves some out. This table has around 150,000 clones, 60% to 85% appearing once. Sequencing input: PBMCs. The receptor source for this set is a man aged 50 to 59 in good health and CMV-seropositive. Both conserved end residues are part of each CDR3. Fields, in order: J gene, V gene, D gene, clone size, CDR3 DNA, CDR3 protein. A D gene is named only where the DNA matches it firmly. The size field is filled for only some rows; it gives once, few, many or a size class.

>TRBJ2-7|TRBV29-1|TRBD1|NA
TGCAGCGTTGAAGATCGAGGACAGGGGAATTACGAGCAGTACTTC
CSVEDRGQGNYEQYF
>TRBJ1-1|TRBV2|TRBD1|NA
TGTGCCAGCAGTGAAGGCAAGGGGGCTGGTTACACTGAAGCTTTCTTT
CASSEGKGAGYTEAFF
>TRBJ2-1|TRBV5-1|TRBD2|NA
TGCGCCAGCAGCTTGGCACCTAGCGGTTACAATGAGCAGTTCTTC
CASSLAPSGYNEQFF
>TRBJ2-7|TRBV19|NA|NA
TGTGCCAGTAAGAGGCAAACGGAGGGCTCCTACGAGCAGTACTTC
CASKRQTEGSYEQYF
>TRBJ2-5|TRBV5-1|TRBD1|NA
TGCGCCAGCAGCATTACAGGGGACCAAGAGACCCAGTACTTC
CASSITGDQETQYF
>TRBJ1-3|TRBV7-9|NA|NA
TGTGCCAGCAGTCCCACAGGGAGCTCTGGAAACACCATATATTTT
CASSPTGSSGNTIYF
>TRBJ1-4|TRBV9|TRBD1|few
TGTGCCAGCAGTATAGGACAGGGGGAAGAAAAACTGTTTTTT
CASSIGQGEEKLFF
>TRBJ2-7|TRBV6-6|TRBD2|NA
TGTGCCAGCAGTTACTCTAGCGGGAGGACCTACGAGCAGTACTTC
CASSYSSGRTYEQYF
>TRBJ2-3|TRBV10-1|NA|NA
TGCGCCAGCAGTGAGTCGAGAGGAAGCACAGATACGCAGTATTTT
CASSESRGSTDTQYF
>TRBJ2-1|TRBV5-5|NA|NA
TGTGCCAGCAGCTTACAGGTTTACAATGAGCAGTTCTTC
CASSLQVYNEQFF
>TRBJ1-3|TRBV5-1|NA|NA
TGCGCCAGCAGCCCCTCAGGGGTCGACGGAAACACCATATATTTT
CASSPSGVDGNTIYF
>TRBJ2-5|TRBV11-2|NA|NA
TGTGCCAGCAGCTTAGGGCAGGGAGGAGAGACCCAGTACTTC
CASSLGQGGETQYF
>TRBJ1-4|TRBV7-9|TRBD1|NA
TGTGCCAGCAGCCCCCGACAGGGGTTCGAACTGTTTTTT
CASSPRQGFELFF
>TRBJ2-3|TRBV6-5|TRBD2|NA
TGTGCCAGCTACGCGGGAGGGCCGGCAGATACGCAGTATTTT
CASYAGGPADTQYF
>TRBJ2-3|TRBV5-1|TRBD1|NA
TGCGCCAGCAGCTGGCGAGGGACAGGGGAAGATACGCAGTATTTT
CASSWRGTGEDTQYF
>TRBJ1-3|TRBV11-3|TRBD1|NA
TGTGCCAGCAGCGCGGGGACAGGGGACGCAAACACCATATATTTT
CASSAGTGDANTIYF
>TRBJ2-1|TRBV6-5|TRBD2|NA
TGTGCCAGCAGTTATGGGGGGGGGACCCCTGTTCGTCGGTTCTTC
CASSYGGGTPVRRFF
>TRBJ2-2|TRBV5-1|TRBD1|NA
TGCGCCAGCAGCTTGTGGGGACAGGGGGGCACCGGGGAGCTGTTTTTT
CASSLWGQGGTGELFF
>TRBJ1-1|TRBV5-1|NA|few
TGCGCCAGCAGCTTGGTTGAGGGCTCTCAATGGGGCACTGAAGCTTTCTTT
CASSLVEGSQWGTEAFF
>TRBJ2-3|TRBV5-8|NA|NA
TGTGCCAGCAGCTTGATAGTCACAGATACGCAGTATTTT
CASSLIVTDTQYF
>TRBJ1-2|TRBV29-1|NA|NA
TGCAGCGCTACACAGGGAAACTATGGCTACACCTTC
CSATQGNYGYTF
>TRBJ2-3|TRBV7-8|TRBD2|NA
TGTGCCAGCAGCTTGACTAGCGGGAGATCAGATACGCAGTATTTT
CASSLTSGRSDTQYF
>TRBJ2-1|TRBV6-6|NA|NA
TGTGCCAGCAGTTACTCCGCCCGGGAAGGGCAGTTCTTC
CASSYSAREGQFF
>TRBJ2-1|TRBV5-1|TRBD1|NA
TGCGCCAGCAGCCTGGGACAGGGGGCTAGCGGGAGTTCTGAGAATGAGCAGTTCTTC
CASSLGQGASGSSENEQFF
>TRBJ2-1|TRBV15|TRBD2|NA
TGTGCCACCAGCAGGGTAGGGACTAGCGGGAGCGGTGAGCAGTTCTTC
CATSRVGTSGSGEQFF
>TRBJ1-3|TRBV10-3|TRBD1|once
TGTGCCATCAGTGAGTCTGTGGGACAGGGTACGAGCATATATTTT
CAISESVGQGTSIYF
>TRBJ2-1|TRBV6-5|NA|NA
TGTGCCAGCAGGATTACAGGGCGAGCCTACAATGAGCAGTTCTTC
CASRITGRAYNEQFF
>TRBJ1-1|TRBV11-2|NA|NA
TGTGCCAGCAGCATCAATACAGCGAACACTGAAGCTTTCTTT
CASSINTANTEAFF
>TRBJ1-5|TRBV7-8|TRBD1|NA
TGTGCCAGCAGCTTAAATACAGGGGATCAGCCCCAGCATTTT
CASSLNTGDQPQHF
>TRBJ2-7|TRBV29-1|NA|NA
TGCAGCGTGGACAACCGGGTCGGTGTATTCTACGAGCAGTACTTC
CSVDNRVGVFYEQYF
>TRBJ1-5|TRBV30|TRBD1|NA
TGTGCCTGGGCCGGGACAGGCAATCAGCCCCAGCATTTT
CAWAGTGNQPQHF
>TRBJ2-5|TRBV19|NA|NA
TGTGCCAGTAGACAGGGACGGTACGGGGAGACCCAGTACTTC
CASRQGRYGETQYF
>TRBJ2-7|TRBV7-8|NA|once
TGTGCCAGCAGCTTAGGATTTGGGCAGGCCTACGAGCAGTACTTC
CASSLGFGQAYEQYF
>TRBJ2-2|TRBV2|TRBD2|few
TGTGCCAGCAGTCAGCTGGGACTAAACACCGGGGAGCTGTTTTTT
CASSQLGLNTGELFF
>TRBJ2-1|TRBV15|TRBD2|once
TGTGCCACCAGCAGAGGGGTTAGCGGGGGGAAGAATGAGCAGTTCTTC
CATSRGVSGGKNEQFF
>TRBJ2-2|TRBV13|NA|NA
TGTGCCAGCAGCTCGGACACGCCTTTCGGGACCGGGGAGCTGTTTTTT
CASSSDTPFGTGELFF
>TRBJ1-1|TRBV30|NA|NA
TGTGCCTGGAGGTCTCAGGGGATTGAAGCTTTCTTT
CAWRSQGIEAFF
>TRBJ2-5|TRBV7-8|TRBD1|NA
TGTGCCAGCAGCACGCGACAGGGGTTGGCGACCCAGTACTTC
CASSTRQGLATQYF
>TRBJ1-2|TRBV5-1|TRBD1|NA
TGCGCCAGCAGACGGACAGGGCTTGACTATGACTACACCTTC
CASRRTGLDYDYTF
>TRBJ1-6|TRBV6-5|TRBD1|few
TGTGCCAGCAGTTGGGGGACAGGGGGTGATTCACCCCTCCACTTT
CASSWGTGGDSPLHF
>TRBJ2-5|TRBV25-1|TRBD2|NA
TGTGCCAGCAGTGAACCGACTAGCGTGGAGACCCAGTACTTC
CASSEPTSVETQYF
>TRBJ2-1|TRBV7-3|TRBD2|NA
TGTGCCAGCAGCTTAACACGTAGCGGGACTGGAAATGAGCAGTTCTTC
CASSLTRSGTGNEQFF
>TRBJ1-5|TRBV14|NA|NA
TGTGCCAGCAGCCAAGACGTAAATCAGCCCCAGCATTTT
CASSQDVNQPQHF
>TRBJ2-7|TRBV30|NA|NA
TGTGCCTGGAGTGTAAGGGGGGGGTTGGAGCAGTACTTC
CAWSVRGGLEQYF
>TRBJ2-7|TRBV5-5|NA|NA
TGTGCCAGCAGCTTTTCAAAAGGAGGATACGAGCAGTACTTC
CASSFSKGGYEQYF
>TRBJ1-1|TRBV7-2|TRBD1|NA
TGTGCCAGCAGCCCCGGGACAGGGTACATGAACACTGAAGCTTTCTTT
CASSPGTGYMNTEAFF
>TRBJ2-5|TRBV7-3|TRBD1|NA
TGTGCCAGCAGCGTAACAGGGGGCTTAGCGCAAGAGACCCAGTACTTC
CASSVTGGLAQETQYF
>TRBJ2-1|TRBV6-1|NA|NA
TGTGCCAGCAGTGAAATGGGGAGCTCCTACAATGAGCAGTTCTTC
CASSEMGSSYNEQFF
>TRBJ2-4|TRBV6-5|NA|NA
TGTGCCAGCAGTCCCGGACAGAAAAACATTCAGTACTTC
CASSPGQKNIQYF
>TRBJ2-3|TRBV6-5|NA|NA
TGTGCCAGCAGTTACGGAGGTTGGAGCACAGATACGCAGTATTTT
CASSYGGWSTDTQYF
>TRBJ2-1|TRBV4-2|TRBD1|NA
TGTGCCAGCAGCCCCGCTGAGGGGGCGAGTAATGAGCAGTTCTTC
CASSPAEGASNEQFF
>TRBJ2-5|TRBV27|NA|NA
TGTGCCAGCAGTTTATCAGGGGTTGGAGAGACCCAGTACTTC
CASSLSGVGETQYF
>TRBJ1-2|TRBV28|NA|NA
TGTGCCAGCAGTTTAGGGTCTTCCCTAGGGGTAGCAAACTATGGCTACACCTTC
CASSLGSSLGVANYGYTF
>TRBJ2-1|TRBV5-1|NA|NA
TGCGCCAGCAGCATCCTTGGCCACAATGAGCAGTTCTTC
CASSILGHNEQFF
>TRBJ2-1|TRBV7-2|NA|few
TGTGCCAGCAGCACTGCGGGACGAGGCTACAATGAGCAGTTCTTC
CASSTAGRGYNEQFF
>TRBJ2-7|TRBV25-1|TRBD1|medium-sized
TGTGCCAGCAGTGGCCCCCACCCGGACAGGGGCTACGAGCAGTACTTC
CASSGPHPDRGYEQYF
>TRBJ2-3|TRBV10-3|TRBD1|NA
TGTGCCATCAGACCTGACAGGGGGCGAACCGTCAGCACAGATACGCAGTATTTT
CAIRPDRGRTVSTDTQYF
>TRBJ2-1|TRBV9|NA|NA
TGTGCCAGCAGCGTAGACGTTGGGGCTTACAATGAGCAGTTCTTC
CASSVDVGAYNEQFF
>TRBJ1-1|TRBV2|NA|once
TGTGCCAGCCTCCGGAGCCCCATGAACACTGAAGCTTTCTTT
CASLRSPMNTEAFF
>TRBJ2-5|TRBV9|NA|NA
TGTGCCAGCAGCGTAGAGGCAGGGCCGGAGACCCAGTACTTC
CASSVEAGPETQYF